This TCR beta chain was retrieved from a study of T cell responses to AZD1222 COVID-19 vaccine. Study-level points and caveats: Nearly half of spike-specific TCRs reportedly target unmutated variant regions. Repertoires were obtained only post-peak T cell response. Rises in breadth and depth of Spike-specific TCRs came after two AZD1222 doses.

CDR1 and CDR2 (germline): SNHLY, FYNNEI. CDR3 length equals 16 residues. The ends lost 6 bases at V and 0 bases at J; junction bases unmatched: 8. Comments on this clone: Its antigen remains unidentified.

Sequencing was performed with immunoSEQ multiplex PCR; in TCRdb, only in-frame clones are kept and a portion is missing. The repertoire holds roughly 140,000 clones, with 85% to 95% as singletons. Second-dose schedules of about 4 or about 12 weeks were combined. This sequence joins TRBV2 and TRBJ1-2; TRBD1 aligns across 9 bases. The sample was peripheral blood, taken 28 days after the second AZD1222 dose. This clonotype was sampled from an adult who received the AZD1222 COVID-19 vaccine. The CDR3 region has the DNA TGTGCCAGCAGGGGAACCGGGACAGGGCCTAACTATGGCTACACCTTC. It is translated as CASRGTGTGPNYGYTF. Together with reference TRBV2 and TRBJ1-2, the CDR3 gives the full variable domain: EPEVTQTPSHQVTQMGQEVILRCVPISNHLYFYWYRQILGQKVEFLVSFYNNEISEKSEIFDDQFSVERPDGSNFTLKIRSTKLEDSAMYFCASRGTGTGPNYGYTFGSGTRLTVV.